These T cell receptor beta chains were read from a single sample in a study of post-analysis software for immune sequencing data. One entry per CDR3 protein, called by TCRdb with MiXCR from the PCR reads. The table records fewer than 850,000 distinct CDR3 sequences, about 32% of them present only once. The sequenced sample consisted of blood. These receptors all stem from a girl aged 5-17 years with multiple sclerosis. Both conserved end residues are part of each CDR3. The order of the fields is clone size, J gene, CDR3 length, V gene, D gene, CDR3 DNA, CDR3 protein. A D gene is named only where the DNA matches it firmly. The listing skips clone size in some rows; elsewhere it reads once, few, many or a size class.

clone_size: few; j_call: TRBJ2-7; cdr3_length: 15; v_call: TRBV15; d_call: -; cdr3_nt: TGTGCCACCAGCGCAGACACTACAGGAACGTACGAGCAGTACTTC; cdr3_aa: CATSADTTGTYEQYF
clone_size: few; j_call: TRBJ2-1; cdr3_length: 16; v_call: TRBV6-6; d_call: -; cdr3_nt: TGTGCCAGCAGTTACCTGGCGGGGATGGGCCACAATGAGCAGTTCTTC; cdr3_aa: CASSYLAGMGHNEQFF
clone_size: -; j_call: TRBJ2-7; cdr3_length: 14; v_call: TRBV15; d_call: -; cdr3_nt: TGTGCCACCAGCAGAGCTAACGGCGGCTACGAGCAGTATTTC; cdr3_aa: CATSRANGGYEQYF
clone_size: few; j_call: TRBJ2-3; cdr3_length: 13; v_call: TRBV6-5; d_call: -; cdr3_nt: TGTGCCAGCAGTTATCGTCAGCGGGATACGCAGTATTTT; cdr3_aa: CASSYRQRDTQYF
clone_size: -; j_call: TRBJ1-2; cdr3_length: 13; v_call: TRBV7-2; d_call: -; cdr3_nt: TGTGCCAGCAGCTATACGGGTTCTTATGGCTACACCTTC; cdr3_aa: CASSYTGSYGYTF
clone_size: -; j_call: TRBJ2-5; cdr3_length: 14; v_call: TRBV12-3/TRBV12-4; d_call: -; cdr3_nt: TGTGCCAGCAGTTTTGGGGCGGCGCAAGAGACCCAGTACTTC; cdr3_aa: CASSFGAAQETQYF
clone_size: -; j_call: TRBJ1-1; cdr3_length: 17; v_call: TRBV18; d_call: TRBD1; cdr3_nt: TGTGCCAGCTCATCCACAGGGGGCCCCCTCATGAACACTGAAGCTTTCTTT; cdr3_aa: CASSSTGGPLMNTEAFF
clone_size: -; j_call: TRBJ2-2; cdr3_length: 13; v_call: TRBV5-1; d_call: -; cdr3_nt: TGCGCCAGCAGGGGGAAATCCACCGGGGAGCTGTTTTTT; cdr3_aa: CASRGKSTGELFF
clone_size: -; j_call: TRBJ2-5; cdr3_length: 14; v_call: TRBV7-7; d_call: -; cdr3_nt: TGTGCTAGCAGCTTAGCGAGTTGGGGAGAGACCCAGTACTTC; cdr3_aa: CASSLASWGETQYF
clone_size: -; j_call: TRBJ1-5; cdr3_length: 14; v_call: TRBV6-6; d_call: TRBD1; cdr3_nt: TGTGCCAGCAGGCGCGGACAGGAGAATCAGCCCCAGCATTTT; cdr3_aa: CASRRGQENQPQHF
clone_size: -; j_call: TRBJ2-3; cdr3_length: 15; v_call: TRBV29-1; d_call: TRBD2; cdr3_nt: TGCAGCGTGCAGACTGGCGGGGGATCCACAGATACGCAGTATTTT; cdr3_aa: CSVQTGGGSTDTQYF
clone_size: -; j_call: TRBJ2-1; cdr3_length: 15; v_call: TRBV6-2/TRBV6-3; d_call: TRBD1; cdr3_nt: TGTGCCAGCAGTCGCACGGGACAGGGGTATTTCGGGCAGTTCTTC; cdr3_aa: CASSRTGQGYFGQFF
clone_size: few; j_call: TRBJ1-5; cdr3_length: 13; v_call: TRBV12-3/TRBV12-4; d_call: -; cdr3_nt: TGTGCCAGCAGAAGCTTAAACGGGCAGCCCCAGCATTTT; cdr3_aa: CASRSLNGQPQHF
clone_size: few; j_call: TRBJ2-3; cdr3_length: 15; v_call: TRBV10-3; d_call: -; cdr3_nt: TGTGCCATCAGTAATAATCCCGCGACCGAAGATACGCAGTATTTT; cdr3_aa: CAISNNPATEDTQYF
clone_size: many; j_call: TRBJ2-7; cdr3_length: 13; v_call: TRBV29-1; d_call: TRBD1; cdr3_nt: TGCAGCGCAAGCACAACAGGGGGCCACGAGCAGTACTTC; cdr3_aa: CSASTTGGHEQYF
clone_size: -; j_call: TRBJ2-1; cdr3_length: 15; v_call: TRBV9; d_call: TRBD2; cdr3_nt: TGTGCCAGCAGCGTCACACTAGCGGGGGGGGGTGAGCAGTTCTTC; cdr3_aa: CASSVTLAGGGEQFF
clone_size: -; j_call: TRBJ2-5; cdr3_length: 13; v_call: TRBV7-2; d_call: -; cdr3_nt: TGTGCCCGCAGCTTAGGGAGCCAAGAGACCCAGTACTTC; cdr3_aa: CARSLGSQETQYF
clone_size: -; j_call: TRBJ1-5; cdr3_length: 13; v_call: TRBV5-1; d_call: -; cdr3_nt: TGCGCCAGCAGCTGGGAAGGCAATCAGCCCCAGCATTTT; cdr3_aa: CASSWEGNQPQHF
clone_size: few; j_call: TRBJ1-1; cdr3_length: 13; v_call: TRBV20-1; d_call: TRBD1; cdr3_nt: TGCAGTGCTCCAGACAGGGGGAACACTGAAGCTTTCTTT; cdr3_aa: CSAPDRGNTEAFF
clone_size: -; j_call: TRBJ1-5; cdr3_length: 16; v_call: TRBV4-1; d_call: -; cdr3_nt: TGCGCCGGCAGCCAGCTGGGATCGGGGGTAAATCAGCCCCAGCATTTT; cdr3_aa: CAGSQLGSGVNQPQHF
clone_size: few; j_call: TRBJ2-7; cdr3_length: 15; v_call: TRBV6-6; d_call: TRBD2; cdr3_nt: TGTGCCAGCTCCCTAGCGGGAGGATCCCACTACGAGCAGTACTTC; cdr3_aa: CASSLAGGSHYEQYF
clone_size: many; j_call: TRBJ2-7; cdr3_length: 16; v_call: TRBV7-2; d_call: -; cdr3_nt: TGTGCCAGCAGCTTGGGTCGGTCCTTGAGCTCCTACGAGCAGTACTTC; cdr3_aa: CASSLGRSLSSYEQYF
clone_size: -; j_call: TRBJ2-5; cdr3_length: 16; v_call: TRBV12-3/TRBV12-4; d_call: TRBD2; cdr3_nt: TGTGCCAGCAGTCAAGGGGGACTAGCGGCCCAAGAGACCCAGTACTTC; cdr3_aa: CASSQGGLAAQETQYF
clone_size: -; j_call: TRBJ2-5; cdr3_length: 17; v_call: TRBV6-2/TRBV6-3; d_call: -; cdr3_nt: TGTGCCAGCCTATTAAGAGGGTCTAGCCCGTACCAAGAGACCCAGTACTTC; cdr3_aa: CASLLRGSSPYQETQYF
clone_size: -; j_call: TRBJ1-1; cdr3_length: 16; v_call: TRBV5-6; d_call: -; cdr3_nt: TGTGCCAGCAGCTTGGTTGGCAGGGCTGAGAACACTGAAGCTTTCTTT; cdr3_aa: CASSLVGRAENTEAFF
clone_size: few; j_call: TRBJ2-7; cdr3_length: 15; v_call: TRBV20-1; d_call: TRBD1; cdr3_nt: TGCAGTGCTAGGGCAGGGGGTGGCCGTATCTACGAGCAGTACTTC; cdr3_aa: CSARAGGGRIYEQYF
clone_size: few; j_call: TRBJ1-2; cdr3_length: 10; v_call: TRBV10-3; d_call: -; cdr3_nt: TGTGCCATCTTCCCCCCCATCTACACCTTC; cdr3_aa: CAIFPPIYTF
clone_size: -; j_call: TRBJ2-3; cdr3_length: 15; v_call: TRBV20-1; d_call: TRBD1; cdr3_nt: TGCAGTGCAGAACAGGGGAAGGGTCGCACAGATACGCAGTATTTT; cdr3_aa: CSAEQGKGRTDTQYF
clone_size: -; j_call: TRBJ2-5; cdr3_length: 16; v_call: TRBV28; d_call: -; cdr3_nt: TGTGCCGGCAGTTCTCGGATAGCGCGTAGTCAAGAGACCCAGTACTTC; cdr3_aa: CAGSSRIARSQETQYF
clone_size: -; j_call: TRBJ1-4; cdr3_length: 11; v_call: TRBV6-6; d_call: -; cdr3_nt: TGTGCCAGCAGAACACCCCAAAAACTGTTTTTT; cdr3_aa: CASRTPQKLFF
clone_size: -; j_call: TRBJ2-7; cdr3_length: 15; v_call: TRBV27; d_call: TRBD1; cdr3_nt: TGTGCCAGCAGTTCCCCCACAGGGGCGAAGGAGGAGCAGTACTTC; cdr3_aa: CASSSPTGAKEEQYF
clone_size: few; j_call: TRBJ2-1; cdr3_length: 15; v_call: TRBV7-2; d_call: -; cdr3_nt: TGTGCCAGCCACCGGGCGGCGGGATGGAACAATGAGCAGTTCTTC; cdr3_aa: CASHRAAGWNNEQFF
clone_size: few; j_call: TRBJ2-7; cdr3_length: 17; v_call: TRBV10-3; d_call: TRBD2; cdr3_nt: TGTGCCATCAGTGATGTGACTAGCGGGAGGGGCTCCTACGAGCAGTACTTC; cdr3_aa: CAISDVTSGRGSYEQYF
clone_size: few; j_call: TRBJ2-3; cdr3_length: 15; v_call: TRBV20-1; d_call: TRBD2; cdr3_nt: TGCAGTGCTAGAGGACTAGCGGGAGTTCTAGATACGCAGTATTTT; cdr3_aa: CSARGLAGVLDTQYF
clone_size: few; j_call: TRBJ1-1; cdr3_length: 14; v_call: TRBV10-3; d_call: TRBD1; cdr3_nt: TGTGCCTCCCGGACAGGGGGGATGAACACTGAAGCTTTCTTT; cdr3_aa: CASRTGGMNTEAFF
clone_size: -; j_call: TRBJ2-7; cdr3_length: 18; v_call: TRBV3-1; d_call: -; cdr3_nt: TGTGCCAGCACCATACACATCCCTAGTTCTTATCGCCCCTACGAGCAGTACTTC; cdr3_aa: CASTIHIPSSYRPYEQYF
clone_size: -; j_call: TRBJ2-3; cdr3_length: 14; v_call: TRBV6-2/TRBV6-3; d_call: -; cdr3_nt: TGTGCCAGCAGCCCTCAGGGGACTGCAGATACGCAGTATTTT; cdr3_aa: CASSPQGTADTQYF
clone_size: -; j_call: TRBJ1-3; cdr3_length: 14; v_call: TRBV28; d_call: -; cdr3_nt: TGTGCCAGCCGACCTCCAGGGACGGGAAACACCATATATTTT; cdr3_aa: CASRPPGTGNTIYF
clone_size: -; j_call: TRBJ1-1; cdr3_length: 15; v_call: TRBV6-5; d_call: TRBD1; cdr3_nt: TGTGCCAGCAGTTACTCGACAGGGCAAAACACTGAAGCTTTCTTT; cdr3_aa: CASSYSTGQNTEAFF
clone_size: few; j_call: TRBJ2-3; cdr3_length: 14; v_call: TRBV7-9; d_call: -; cdr3_nt: TGTGCCAGCAGCTTAGGTCCAACGCCAAATACGCAGTATTTT; cdr3_aa: CASSLGPTPNTQYF
clone_size: -; j_call: TRBJ2-3; cdr3_length: 16; v_call: TRBV6-6; d_call: -; cdr3_nt: TGTGCCAGCAGCCACGGGGTCGGATCAACAAGGAATACGCAGTATTTT; cdr3_aa: CASSHGVGSTRNTQYF
clone_size: few; j_call: TRBJ2-3; cdr3_length: 16; v_call: TRBV11-2; d_call: TRBD1; cdr3_nt: TGTGCCAGCAGCTACTATCCCAGGGGGAGCACAGATACGCAGTATTTT; cdr3_aa: CASSYYPRGSTDTQYF
clone_size: -; j_call: TRBJ2-1; cdr3_length: 12; v_call: TRBV20-1; d_call: -; cdr3_nt: TGCAGTGCTAGGGGGGCCCTCAGGGAGCAGTTCTTC; cdr3_aa: CSARGALREQFF
clone_size: -; j_call: TRBJ2-1; cdr3_length: 14; v_call: TRBV6-2/TRBV6-3; d_call: -; cdr3_nt: TGTGCCAGCAGTTACGGGGGGGCATTAGGTGAGCAGTTCTTC; cdr3_aa: CASSYGGALGEQFF
clone_size: many; j_call: TRBJ2-1; cdr3_length: 15; v_call: TRBV7-2; d_call: TRBD1; cdr3_nt: TGTGCCAGCAGCCGGGACAGGGTGACCTACAATGAGCAGTTCTTC; cdr3_aa: CASSRDRVTYNEQFF